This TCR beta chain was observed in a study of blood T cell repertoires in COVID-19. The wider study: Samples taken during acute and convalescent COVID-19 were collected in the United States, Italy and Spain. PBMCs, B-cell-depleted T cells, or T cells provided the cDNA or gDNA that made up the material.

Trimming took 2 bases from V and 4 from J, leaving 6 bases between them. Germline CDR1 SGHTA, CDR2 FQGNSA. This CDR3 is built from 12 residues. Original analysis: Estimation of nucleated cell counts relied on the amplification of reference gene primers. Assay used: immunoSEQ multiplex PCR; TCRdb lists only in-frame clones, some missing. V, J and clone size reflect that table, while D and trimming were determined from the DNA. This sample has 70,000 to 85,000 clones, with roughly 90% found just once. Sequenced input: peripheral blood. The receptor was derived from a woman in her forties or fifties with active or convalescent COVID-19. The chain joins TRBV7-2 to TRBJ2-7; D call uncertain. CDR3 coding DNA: TGTGCCAGCAGCTTAATGTCGTACGAGCAGTACTTC. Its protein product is CASSLMSYEQYF.